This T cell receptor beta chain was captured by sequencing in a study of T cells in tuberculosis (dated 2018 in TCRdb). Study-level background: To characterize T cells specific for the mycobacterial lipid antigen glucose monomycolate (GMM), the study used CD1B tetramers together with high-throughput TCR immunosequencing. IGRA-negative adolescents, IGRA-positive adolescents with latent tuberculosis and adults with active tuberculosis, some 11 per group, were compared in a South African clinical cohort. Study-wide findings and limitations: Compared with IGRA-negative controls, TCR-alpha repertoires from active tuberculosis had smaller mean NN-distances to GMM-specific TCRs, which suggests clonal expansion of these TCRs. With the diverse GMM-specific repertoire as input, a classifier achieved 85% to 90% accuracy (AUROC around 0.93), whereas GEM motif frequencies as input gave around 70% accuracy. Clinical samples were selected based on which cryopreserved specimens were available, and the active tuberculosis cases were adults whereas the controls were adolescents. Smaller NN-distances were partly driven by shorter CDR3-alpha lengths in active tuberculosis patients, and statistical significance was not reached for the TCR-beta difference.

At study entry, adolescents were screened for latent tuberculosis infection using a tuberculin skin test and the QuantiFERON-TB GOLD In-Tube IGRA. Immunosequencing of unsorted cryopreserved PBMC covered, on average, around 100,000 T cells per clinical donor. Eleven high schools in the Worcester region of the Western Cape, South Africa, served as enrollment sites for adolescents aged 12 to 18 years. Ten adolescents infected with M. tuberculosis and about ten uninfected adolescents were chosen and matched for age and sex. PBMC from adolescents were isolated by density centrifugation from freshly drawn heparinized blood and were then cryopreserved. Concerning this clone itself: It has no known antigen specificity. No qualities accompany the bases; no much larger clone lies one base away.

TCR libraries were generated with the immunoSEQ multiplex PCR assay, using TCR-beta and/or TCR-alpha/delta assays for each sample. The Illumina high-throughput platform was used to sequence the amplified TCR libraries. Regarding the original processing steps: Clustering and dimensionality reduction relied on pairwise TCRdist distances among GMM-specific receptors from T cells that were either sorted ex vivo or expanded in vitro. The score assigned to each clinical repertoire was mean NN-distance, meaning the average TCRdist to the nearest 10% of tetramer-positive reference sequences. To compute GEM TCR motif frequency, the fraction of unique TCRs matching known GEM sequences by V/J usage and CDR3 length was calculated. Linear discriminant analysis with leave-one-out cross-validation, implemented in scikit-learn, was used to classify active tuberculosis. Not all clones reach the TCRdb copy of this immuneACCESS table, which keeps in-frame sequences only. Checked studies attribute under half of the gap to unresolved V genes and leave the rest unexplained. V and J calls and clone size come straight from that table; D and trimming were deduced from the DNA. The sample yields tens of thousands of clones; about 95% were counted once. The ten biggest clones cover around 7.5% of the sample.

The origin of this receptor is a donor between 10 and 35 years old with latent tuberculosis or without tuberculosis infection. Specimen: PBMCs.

Read as DNA, the sequence is TGTGCCAGCAGCTTACTAGCGGGGGGTGGCCCAGATACGCAGTATTTT. The resulting protein is CASSLLAGGGPDTQYF. Here the chain combines TRBV7-3 and TRBJ2-3; 11 junctional bases match TRBD2. CDR1 SGHTA and CDR2 FQGTGA are derived from the germline V gene. From its cysteine to its phenylalanine, the CDR3 spans 16 amino acids. Of the read, only the CDR3 DNA is kept; its 48 bases are in frame from base 1. The V end gives up 2 bases and the J end 4 bases, leaving 5 bases in the junction not matched to a gene.